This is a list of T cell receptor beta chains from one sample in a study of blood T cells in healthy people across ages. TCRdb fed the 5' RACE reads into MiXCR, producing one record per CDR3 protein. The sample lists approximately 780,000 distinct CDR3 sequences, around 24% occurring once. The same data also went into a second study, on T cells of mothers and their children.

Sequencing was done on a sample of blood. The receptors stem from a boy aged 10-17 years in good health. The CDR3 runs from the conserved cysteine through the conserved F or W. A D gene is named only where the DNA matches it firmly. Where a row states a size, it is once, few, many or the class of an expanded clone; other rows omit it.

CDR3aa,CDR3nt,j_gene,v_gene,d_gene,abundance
CASSPSTGTDTQYF,TGTGCCAGCAGTCCATCGACAGGCACAGATACGCAGTATTTT,TRBJ2-3,TRBV27,.,.
CASRPSFYNEQFF,TGTGCCAGCAGGCCGTCGTTCTACAATGAGCAGTTCTTC,TRBJ2-1,TRBV6-5,.,.
CASSLVGGGYNEQFF,TGCGCCAGCAGCTTGGTGGGGGGGGGATACAATGAGCAGTTCTTC,TRBJ2-1,TRBV5-1,TRBD2,many
CASSHPRGNEQYF,TGTGCCAGCAGCCACCCCAGGGGCAACGAGCAGTACTTC,TRBJ2-7,TRBV7-9,.,few
CASKGGLIHNTGELFF,TGCGCCAGCAAGGGGGGCCTTATCCACAACACCGGGGAGCTGTTTTTT,TRBJ2-2,TRBV5-1,.,.
CASSEVGLGGKNIQYF,TGTGCCAGCAGTGAAGTGGGATTAGGTGGCAAAAACATTCAGTACTTC,TRBJ2-4,TRBV2,.,few
CASSEFGTGGTDTQYF,TGTGCCAGCAGCGAGTTCGGGACAGGGGGAACAGATACGCAGTATTTT,TRBJ2-3,TRBV11-2,TRBD1,.
CASLSEGRGNNEQFF,TGTGCCAGCCTGTCGGAGGGGAGGGGAAACAATGAGCAGTTCTTC,TRBJ2-1,TRBV2,TRBD2,few
CASSESKGPEETQYF,TGTGCCAGCAGTGAATCGAAGGGGCCTGAGGAGACCCAGTACTTC,TRBJ2-5,TRBV25-1,.,few
CAISAGLAGDSYEQYF,TGTGCCATCAGTGCGGGACTAGCGGGGGACTCCTACGAGCAGTACTTC,TRBJ2-7,TRBV10-3,TRBD2,.
CASSLSVQREQYF,TGTGCCAGCAGTTTATCTGTACAGAGAGAGCAGTACTTC,TRBJ2-7,TRBV27,.,.
CASKSLAGQETQYF,TGTGCCAGCAAGTCATTAGCGGGCCAAGAGACCCAGTACTTC,TRBJ2-5,TRBV6-5,TRBD2,few
CASSFFSRDPAMGIGEKLFF,TGTGCCAGCAGTTTTTTCTCAAGGGACCCGGCGATGGGGATTGGTGAAAAACTGTTTTTT,TRBJ1-4,TRBV6-5,.,few
CASSEETGNTEAFF,TGTGCCAGCAGTGAAGAAACAGGGAACACTGAAGCTTTCTTT,TRBJ1-1,TRBV2,.,.